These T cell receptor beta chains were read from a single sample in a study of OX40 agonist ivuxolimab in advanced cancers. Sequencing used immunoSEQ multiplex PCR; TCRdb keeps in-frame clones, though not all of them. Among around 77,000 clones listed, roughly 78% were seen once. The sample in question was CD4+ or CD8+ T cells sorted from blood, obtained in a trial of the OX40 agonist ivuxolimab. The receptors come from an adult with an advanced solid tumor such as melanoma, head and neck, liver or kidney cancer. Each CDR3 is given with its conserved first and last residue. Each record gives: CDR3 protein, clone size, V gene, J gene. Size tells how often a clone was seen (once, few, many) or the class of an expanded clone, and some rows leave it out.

CDR3 protein: CASSFRLAGTPMNTGELFF
clone size: -
V gene: TRBV5-4
J gene: TRBJ2-2

CDR3 protein: CASSAAGRSYGYTF
clone size: -
V gene: TRBV27
J gene: TRBJ1-2

CDR3 protein: CASSFEYNEQFF
clone size: few
V gene: TRBV5-6
J gene: TRBJ2-1

CDR3 protein: CASSHRGTGTGELFF
clone size: -
V gene: TRBV6-6
J gene: TRBJ2-2

CDR3 protein: CASIGGGNTEAFF
clone size: -
V gene: TRBV19
J gene: TRBJ1-1

CDR3 protein: CASSLVGYEQYF
clone size: -
V gene: TRBV5-4
J gene: TRBJ2-7

CDR3 protein: CASSERAGGSADTQYF
clone size: -
V gene: TRBV10-1
J gene: TRBJ2-3

CDR3 protein: CASSLVVSRGAQETQYF
clone size: -
V gene: TRBV7-2
J gene: TRBJ2-5

CDR3 protein: CASSPGTPGNTIYF
clone size: -
V gene: TRBV5-4
J gene: TRBJ1-3

CDR3 protein: CASSVRTGRRLYGYTF
clone size: -
V gene: TRBV2
J gene: TRBJ1-2

CDR3 protein: CASSQPSGAGNTIYF
clone size: -
V gene: TRBV19
J gene: TRBJ1-3

CDR3 protein: CASSIAGLDGTQYF
clone size: -
V gene: TRBV19
J gene: TRBJ2-5

CDR3 protein: CASRDAGGIDEQYF
clone size: few
V gene: TRBV6-1
J gene: TRBJ2-7

CDR3 protein: CASSEENRVYNEQFF
clone size: few
V gene: TRBV6-1
J gene: TRBJ2-1

CDR3 protein: CASSLTGRAGYTF
clone size: -
V gene: TRBV7-9
J gene: TRBJ1-2

CDR3 protein: CASSTAGRRYGYTF
clone size: -
V gene: TRBV6-5
J gene: TRBJ1-2

CDR3 protein: CASSLYPQGIEAFF
clone size: once
V gene: TRBV18
J gene: TRBJ1-1

CDR3 protein: CASSERGFSTDTQYF
clone size: few
V gene: TRBV10-2
J gene: TRBJ2-3

CDR3 protein: CASKQGGNQPQHF
clone size: few
V gene: TRBV28
J gene: TRBJ1-5

CDR3 protein: CASSHRLAGGDTQYF
clone size: -
V gene: TRBV4-3
J gene: TRBJ2-3

CDR3 protein: CSARDGRGEYF
clone size: -
V gene: TRBV20-1
J gene: TRBJ2-5

CDR3 protein: CASSYSRGLADTQYF
clone size: -
V gene: TRBV6-6
J gene: TRBJ2-3

CDR3 protein: CASRLPRANEQFF
clone size: -
V gene: TRBV5-4
J gene: TRBJ2-1

CDR3 protein: CASSLAASYGYTF
clone size: many
V gene: TRBV27
J gene: TRBJ1-2

CDR3 protein: CASSLAASTDTQYF
clone size: -
V gene: TRBV5-4
J gene: TRBJ2-3

CDR3 protein: CAISESREAEQFF
clone size: -
V gene: TRBV10-3
J gene: TRBJ2-1

CDR3 protein: CSVEERASGVYGYTF
clone size: -
V gene: TRBV29-1
J gene: TRBJ1-2

CDR3 protein: CASSLQGDKNIQYF
clone size: -
V gene: TRBV5-1
J gene: TRBJ2-4

CDR3 protein: CASSGQNGAGKNTGELFF
clone size: -
V gene: TRBV5-5
J gene: TRBJ2-2

CDR3 protein: CASNSGTGGWFRVGKLFF
clone size: -
V gene: TRBV28
J gene: TRBJ1-4

CDR3 protein: CAWSAPDRAKNIQYF
clone size: -
V gene: TRBV30
J gene: TRBJ2-4

CDR3 protein: CASSPPDRSHFSYNEQFF
clone size: few
V gene: TRBV18
J gene: TRBJ2-1

CDR3 protein: CASSHTRGTYEQYF
clone size: -
V gene: TRBV4-1
J gene: TRBJ2-7

CDR3 protein: CASSMKVSEAFF
clone size: few
V gene: TRBV19
J gene: TRBJ1-1

CDR3 protein: CASTLKGGYSNQPQHF
clone size: few
V gene: TRBV7-8
J gene: TRBJ1-5

CDR3 protein: CASSLYSEWEQYF
clone size: -
V gene: TRBV7-2
J gene: TRBJ2-7

CDR3 protein: CASSLSAGNGSPLHF
clone size: -
V gene: TRBV28
J gene: TRBJ1-6

CDR3 protein: CASSEGDRAYGYTF
clone size: -
V gene: TRBV6-5
J gene: TRBJ1-2

CDR3 protein: CASSKGGGQGSDTQYF
clone size: -
V gene: TRBV9
J gene: TRBJ2-3

CDR3 protein: CASSSQGPAGGYEQYF
clone size: -
V gene: TRBV28
J gene: TRBJ2-7

CDR3 protein: CASSRNRRGGEQYF
clone size: -
V gene: TRBV28
J gene: TRBJ2-7

CDR3 protein: CASRTLGGGSYNEQFF
clone size: -
V gene: TRBV10-1
J gene: TRBJ2-1

CDR3 protein: CASSPPLQETGGVETQYF
clone size: -
V gene: TRBV18
J gene: TRBJ2-5

CDR3 protein: CAINPTGESTEAFF
clone size: -
V gene: TRBV10-3
J gene: TRBJ1-1

CDR3 protein: CASSFRPGANYGYTF
clone size: once
V gene: TRBV27
J gene: TRBJ1-2

CDR3 protein: CASSGRLAGGLRSQYF
clone size: -
V gene: TRBV5-1
J gene: TRBJ2-5

CDR3 protein: CAWSSRVNTEAFF
clone size: -
V gene: TRBV30
J gene: TRBJ1-1

CDR3 protein: CASSLSQMNTEAFF
clone size: -
V gene: TRBV28
J gene: TRBJ1-1

CDR3 protein: CASSQRRGGPGELFF
clone size: -
V gene: TRBV4-3
J gene: TRBJ2-2

CDR3 protein: CASSYRGSNYGYTF
clone size: -
V gene: TRBV6-6
J gene: TRBJ1-2

CDR3 protein: CASSLAYNEQFF
clone size: -
V gene: TRBV5-6
J gene: TRBJ2-1

CDR3 protein: CASSQGIEQFF
clone size: -
V gene: TRBV28
J gene: TRBJ2-1

CDR3 protein: CASSLSAGFYGYTF
clone size: few
V gene: TRBV27
J gene: TRBJ1-2

CDR3 protein: CASSLDAPTGELFF
clone size: once
V gene: TRBV5-4
J gene: TRBJ2-2

CDR3 protein: CASALAGGHNEQFF
clone size: -
V gene: TRBV5-4
J gene: TRBJ2-1

CDR3 protein: CASSPQGGPGNTIYF
clone size: -
V gene: TRBV6-1
J gene: TRBJ1-3

CDR3 protein: CASTPTNAGLGLFF
clone size: -
V gene: TRBV7-9
J gene: TRBJ1-4